The TCR beta chain under discussion was sequenced for a study of Graves' ophthalmopathy and Graves' hyperthyroidism. Study-wide results and limits: Appearing in blood as well were most expanded thyroid clonotypes above 0.001 frequency. Discriminating ophthalmopathy from stable hyperthyroidism, a 13-signature model attained a sensitivity of 85% to 90% and a specificity of about 83%.

The CDR3 length is 15 residues. CDR1 and CDR2 from the germline V gene are SSHAT and FNYEAQ (reference sequence). V dropped 5 bases and J dropped 5; count of bases not matched to a gene: 10. This clonotype was detected ten times or more. No antigen is known for it. Amplification of the TCR beta CDR3 regions used RNA transcripts (as template). HTBI-primed RT-PCR formed the first round, and a multiplex PCR formed the second. MiXCR, run by TCRdb on the multiplex PCR reads, gives a single entry per CDR3 protein. Of about 1.2 million distinct CDR3 sequences in the sample, around a third were seen once. The TCR comes from an adult man with Graves' hyperthyroidism. The rearrangement joins TRBV7-7 to TRBJ2-5; 8 bases match TRBD2. Specimen: peripheral blood or thyroid tissue (not recorded which). This CDR3 is CASSTTSGGRETQYF. CDR3 nucleotides: TGTGCCAGCAGCACCACTAGCGGCGGAAGGGAGACCCAGTACTTC.